The 29 T cell receptor beta chains given below trace back to one sample, sequenced in a study of OX40 agonist ivuxolimab in advanced cancers. TCRdb's table, derived via immunoSEQ multiplex PCR, lists solely in-frame clones and lacks some. This sample yields about 76,000 clones, of which roughly 85% are seen a single time; around 5.1% belongs to the top ten. The sample was CD4+ or CD8+ T cells sorted from blood, taken in a trial of the OX40 agonist ivuxolimab. These TCRs come from an adult with an advanced solid tumor such as melanoma, head and neck, liver or kidney cancer.

The chain carries TRBV5-1 and TRBJ1-1, with 7 nucleotides matching TRBD1. The CDR3 extends over 14 amino acids. CDR1 and CDR2 (germline): SGHRS, YFSETQ. V dropped 5 bases and J dropped 1; count of bases not matched to a gene: 5. CDR3 bases: TGCGCCAGCAGTTTGACAGGGCCGAACACTGAAGCTTTCTTT. It is translated as CASSLTGPNTEAFF.

The chain uses TRBV5-6 and TRBJ2-3; D perhaps matches TRBD2 (5 bases). In germline, CDR1 is SGHDT, CDR2 YYEEEE. This CDR3 has 15 residues. Trimming left V 4 bases short and J 5 bases short, with 17 bases between. As DNA, the CDR3 is TGTGCCAGCAGCCTGACTAAGACTCTGGGAGATACGCAGTATTTT. Amino acid sequence: CASSLTKTLGDTQYF.

The rearrangement links TRBV11-3 to TRBJ2-2; a weak D match, TRBD2 (6 bases). The CDR3 is 17 amino acids. V lost 0 bases and J lost 2, with 13 bases in between. Germline values: CDR1 SGHNT, CDR2 YENEEA. CDR3 DNA sequence: TGTGCCAGCAGCTTAGATTCGGGTAGCGGAAACACCGGGGAGCTGTTTTTT. It is translated as CASSLDSGSGNTGELFF.

The chain is built from TRBV6-1 and TRBJ1-3; D is unresolved. The CDR3 runs to 13 residues. Trimming pared 7 bases from V and 1 base from J, leaving 8 bases between. Germline CDR1 MNHNS, CDR2 SASEGT. CDR3 sequence reads: CASNGHSGNTIYF. The CDR3, as DNA: TGTGCCAGCAACGGGCATTCTGGAAACACCATATATTTT.

The gene calls are TRBV9 and TRBJ2-2; 7 positions match TRBD2. The length of the CDR3 is 12 residues. Germline lookup yields CDR1 SGDLS and CDR2 YYNGEE. The ends lost 3 bases at V and 13 bases at J; junction bases unmatched: 6. The CDR3 coding sequence is TGTGCCAGCAGCGCCGGGGGGAGAGGGCTGTTTTTT. Protein product: CASSAGGRGLFF.

The V gene is TRBV2, the J gene TRBJ2-6; perhaps TRBD1 as D (5 bases). The CDR3 is 17 amino acids. Germline V gene lookup returns CDR1 SNHLY and CDR2 FYNNEI. The ends were cut back, 10 bases at V and 0 bases at J, with 19 bases in the middle. The CDR3 reads CAIPQGVSSSGANVLTF. CDR3 DNA: TGTGCCATCCCCCAAGGGGTCTCAAGCTCTGGGGCCAACGTCCTGACTTTC.

The rearrangement links TRBV4-2 to TRBJ2-5; 9 nucleotides align to TRBD1. The CDR3 spans 15 residues. V lost 4 bases, J lost 4 bases, and 7 bases stayed unmatched. Germline V CDR1 and CDR2: LGHNA, YNFKEQ. Here the CDR3 reads CASSPSDRGRETQYF. CDR3 coding DNA: TGTGCCAGCAGCCCTTCGGACAGGGGAAGAGAGACCCAGTACTTC.

The chain joins TRBV21-1 to TRBJ2-5; the table names TRBD1, a call not compared with the DNA. TRBV21-1 is recorded as a pseudogene. CDR3 length: 11 residues. The CDR3 loop reads CASSTQETQYF. For the CDR3, the DNA is TGTGCCAGCAGCACTCAGGAGACCCAGTACTTC.

A note on this clone: The sample has other DNA sequences that encode this CDR3 too. The chain couples TRBV19 to TRBJ2-7; 9 bases match TRBD1. V dropped 5 bases and J dropped 7; count of bases not matched to a gene: 9. CDR1 is LNHDA and CDR2 is SQIVND in the germline V gene (reference sequence). This CDR3 contains 14 residues. Written as DNA, the CDR3 is TGTGCCAGTAGTCCTTGGACAGGGGAAGGTGAGCAGTACTTC. Protein: CASSPWTGEGEQYF.

The chain uses TRBV6-5 and TRBJ1-4, with 8 bases that match TRBD1. The germline CDR1 and CDR2 sequences are MNHEY and SVGAGI. CDR3 length equals 14 residues. After removal of 7 bases from V and 7 bases from J, the junction contained 8 bases not matched to a gene. The CDR3 protein is CASMEQGAGEKLFF. The CDR3 coding sequence is TGTGCCAGCATGGAGCAGGGGGCTGGTGAAAAACTGTTTTTT.

This clone came up a few times. The chain uses TRBV9 and TRBJ1-1, with TRBD1 matching 10 bases. V dropped 4 bases and J dropped 5; count of bases not matched to a gene: 8. This CDR3 has 15 amino acids. Germline CDR1 SGDLS, CDR2 YYNGEE. The CDR3 bases are TGTGCCAGCAGCCTGGACAGGGGGTCGGGTACTGAAGCTTTCTTT. Its protein product is CASSLDRGSGTEAFF.

This clone was recorded only once. This chain uses TRBV9 with TRBJ2-4, with 11 bases matching TRBD2. CDR3 length equals 18 residues. Losses at the gene ends were 0 bases for V and 2 bases for J; bases not matched to a gene: 7. Looked up from germline, CDR1 is SGDLS and CDR2 is YYNGEE. Here the CDR3 reads CASSVGPLAGGSKNIQYF. CDR3 nucleotide sequence: TGTGCCAGCAGCGTAGGGCCCCTAGCGGGGGGTTCCAAAAACATTCAGTACTTC.

The rearrangement links TRBV30 to TRBJ1-1, with a tentative D call TRBD1 (5 bases). Germline values: CDR1 GTSNPN, CDR2 SVGIG (reference sequence). V was pared by 2 bases and J by 0 bases, with 10 bases between. CDR3 size: 14 residues. CDR3 DNA: TGTGCCTGGAGTATGGGGCGGCTGAACACTGAAGCTTTCTTT. It specifies CAWSMGRLNTEAFF.

The chain joins TRBV29-1 to TRBJ1-1, with 11 bases identical to TRBD1. This CDR3 comprises 13 residues. The J segment lost 4 bases and the V segment lost 7 bases, leaving 5 bases of the junction unmatched. Per the germline V gene, CDR1 is SQVTM and CDR2 is ANQGSEA. In nucleotides, the CDR3 is TGCAGCGCTAGGACAGGGGGCGGCACTGAAGCTTTCTTT. This encodes CSARTGGGTEAFF.

This clone was picked up a small number of times. The genes are TRBV2 and TRBJ2-1, with 9 bases aligning to TRBD2. V gave up 4 bases and J gave up 6 bases; unmatched junction bases: 7. The germline CDR1 and CDR2 sequences are SNHLY and FYNNEI. There are 15 residues in the CDR3. CDR3 in DNA: TGTGCCAGCAGTGGAGGGACTAGCACCGTCAATGAGCAGTTCTTC. As protein: CASSGGTSTVNEQFF.

The chain employs TRBV6-5 and TRBJ2-1; perhaps D is TRBD1 or TRBD2 (5 bases each). V was trimmed by 6 bases and J by 4 bases, leaving 16 bases between them. This CDR3 contains 15 residues. Germline V gene lookup returns CDR1 MNHEY and CDR2 SVGAGI. For the CDR3, the DNA is TGTGCCAGCAGCTCGACAGCGAGGGTATACAATGAGCAGTTCTTC. Translated: CASSSTARVYNEQFF.

DNA of the CDR3: TGTGCCAGTAGTATGGAAACCGGGCCCACCGGGGAGCTGTTTTTT. Protein product: CASSMETGPTGELFF. This sequence joins TRBV19 and TRBJ2-2, with D hard to call. The CDR3 has 15 residues. Germline V CDR1 and CDR2: LNHDA, SQIVND (reference sequence). The ends were cut back, 3 bases at V and 4 bases at J, with 12 bases in the middle.

The chain joins TRBV5-6 to TRBJ1-5; D is uncertain. The germline gives CDR1 SGHDT, CDR2 YYEEEE. Trimming removed 6 bases at V and 1 base at J, with 14 bases between. The CDR3 consists of 15 residues. The CDR3, as DNA: TGTGCCAGCAAAATGGGGTCAGTAAGCAATCAGCCCCAGCATTTT. Translation gives CASKMGSVSNQPQHF.

The V and J genes are TRBV5-1 and TRBJ2-5; 7 nucleotides match TRBD2. V dropped 4 bases and J dropped 3; count of bases not matched to a gene: 9. Germline CDR1 is SGHRS and CDR2 is YFSETQ. The CDR3 is 15 residues long. Here the CDR3 DNA reads TGCGCCAGCAGCATCTCCGGGACTAAGAAAGAGACCCAGTACTTC. This sequence encodes CASSISGTKKETQYF.

This clone was detected only once. The CDR3 loop reads CASSLAGQTNYGYTF. The DNA of the CDR3 is TGCGCCAGCAGCTTGGCCGGACAGACGAACTATGGCTACACCTTC. The chain employs TRBV5-1 and TRBJ1-2, with TRBD1 as a possible D gene (6 bases). From germline, CDR1 is SGHRS and CDR2 YFSETQ. Trimming shortened V by 0 bases and J by 2 bases, and 11 bases separated the two germline ends. The CDR3 contains 15 residues.

The chain joins TRBV6-5 to TRBJ1-5, with D tentatively TRBD1 (5 bases). Trimming removed 0 bases from V and 4 bases from J, with 10 bases in between. The V gene's germline CDR1 is MNHEY and CDR2 SVGAGI. CDR3 length equals 15 residues. The CDR3 DNA sequence: TGTGCCAGCAGTTACTCCGGGACGCCTAATCAGCCCCAGCATTTT. Protein sequence: CASSYSGTPNQPQHF.

CDR3: CASSRTGTDTEAFF. Here the CDR3 DNA reads TGTGCCAGCAGTAGGACAGGGACCGACACTGAAGCTTTCTTT. The chain uses TRBV7-9 and TRBJ1-1; TRBD1 matches 8 bases. V dropped 6 bases and J dropped 3; count of bases not matched to a gene: 6. The CDR3 has 14 amino acids. Germline V gives CDR1 SEHNR, CDR2 FQNEAQ (reference sequence).

V gene TRBV30 combines with J gene TRBJ2-7, with a possible D match to TRBD2 (7 bases). V was pared by 5 bases and J by 0 bases, with 17 bases between. From germline, CDR1 is GTSNPN and CDR2 SVGIG (reference sequence). The CDR3 has 15 amino acids. The CDR3 nucleotides are TGTGCCTGGGGGGGGGCGACAGTGACCTCCTACGAGCAGTACTTC. Translating it yields CAWGGATVTSYEQYF.

The CDR3 DNA reads as TGTGCCAGTAGATCCCTCCTAAGTAGAGATACGCAGTATTTT. It codes for CASRSLLSRDTQYF. This chain links TRBV19 with TRBJ2-3; no clear D. Looked up from germline, CDR1 is LNHDA and CDR2 is SQIVND (reference sequence). The length of the CDR3 is 14 residues. The V end was cut by 6 bases, the J end by 5 bases, with 15 bases between.

This rearrangement joins TRBV6-5 to TRBJ2-7, with D unclear. From germline, CDR1 is MNHEY and CDR2 SVGAGI. CDR3 length: 13 amino acids. V shed 6 bases and J shed 3 bases, with 12 bases lying between them. CDR3 bases: TGTGCCAGCAGCCCCTCGGGTAGCTACGAGCAGTACTTC. Protein sequence: CASSPSGSYEQYF.

This clone occurred once. The V gene is TRBV5-1, the J gene TRBJ1-2; the D gene is possibly TRBD1 (6 bases). The length of the CDR3 is 13 residues. The V end lost 7 bases, the J end lost 2 bases, and 12 bases lay between the germline ends. Germline CDR1 is SGHRS and CDR2 is YFSETQ. The CDR3 spells CASQTGSNYGYTF. The CDR3 nucleotides read TGCGCCAGCCAGACAGGTTCGAACTATGGCTACACCTTC.

DNA for the CDR3: TGTGCCAGCAGCTCCGGGCAGGGGGCCGATAGCAATCAGCCCCAGCATTTT. Residues: CASSSGQGADSNQPQHF. The chain is built from TRBV7-9 and TRBJ1-5; 8 bases fit TRBD1. The CDR3 contains 17 residues. The V and J ends lost 4 bases and 0 bases, in that order; junction bases with no gene match: 8. Germline loops: CDR1 SEHNR, CDR2 FQNEAQ (reference sequence).

The chain has TRBV5-6 and TRBJ1-2, with 9 bases identical to TRBD1. CDR1 and CDR2 (germline): SGHDT, YYEEEE. V lost 1 base, J lost 4 bases, and 5 bases stayed unmatched. This CDR3 contains 15 residues. CDR3 region: CASSLPTGGTYGYTF. The CDR3 DNA reads TGTGCCAGCAGCTTGCCGACAGGGGGTACCTATGGCTACACCTTC.

The chain links TRBV15 to TRBJ1-1; D perhaps matches TRBD1 (5 bases). From germline, CDR1 is LNHNV and CDR2 YYDKDF (reference sequence). CDR3 size: 13 residues. V lost 9 bases and J lost 1, with 12 bases in between. The CDR3 bases are TGTGCCACACGGGAGAGGGGGAACACTGAAGCTTTCTTT. Its translation: CATRERGNTEAFF.